These T cell receptor beta chains were read from a single sample in a study of blood T cells in healthy people across ages. TCRdb reanalysed the 5' RACE reads using MiXCR and keeps one entry per CDR3 protein. The sample lists under 2,000,000 distinct CDR3 sequences, 40% to 55% occurring once. The sequencing sample was made of blood. These receptor sequences come from a woman in her thirties or forties in good health. Each CDR3 is given with its conserved first and last residue. Fields, in order: CDR3 DNA, CDR3 protein, clone size, V gene, J gene, D gene. A D gene is named only where the DNA matches it firmly. Clone size is not always given. Where it is, it says once, few, many or a class for expanded clones.

CDR3 DNA: TGCAGCGTTTTAGGGGGTTCCTACGAGCAGTACTTC; CDR3 protein: CSVLGGSYEQYF; clone size: few; V gene: TRBV29-1; J gene: TRBJ2-7; D gene: -
CDR3 DNA: TGTGCCACCAGCAGAGATCCCCCGGTTGTAGGGGTTGTATACGAGCAGTACTTC; CDR3 protein: CATSRDPPVVGVVYEQYF; clone size: -; V gene: TRBV15; J gene: TRBJ2-7; D gene: -
CDR3 DNA: TGTGCCACCAGTGATACCGGGGCCTCCTACGAGCAGTACTTC; CDR3 protein: CATSDTGASYEQYF; clone size: -; V gene: TRBV24-1; J gene: TRBJ2-7; D gene: -
CDR3 DNA: TGCAGTGCTAGAGAGGGACAGGGGCAAATCCAGTACTTC; CDR3 protein: CSAREGQGQIQYF; clone size: few; V gene: TRBV20-1; J gene: TRBJ2-7; D gene: TRBD1
CDR3 DNA: TGTGCCAGCAGCTTCCCCGAACTAGCGGGGGGGCAATACGAGCAGTACTTC; CDR3 protein: CASSFPELAGGQYEQYF; clone size: -; V gene: TRBV7-9; J gene: TRBJ2-7; D gene: TRBD2
CDR3 DNA: TGCAGCGTTCTAGGTTTGGGGATGAACACTGAAGCTTTCTTT; CDR3 protein: CSVLGLGMNTEAFF; clone size: once; V gene: TRBV29-1; J gene: TRBJ1-1; D gene: -
CDR3 DNA: TGTGCCAGCAGTCCCTGGGGGGGCAGCCCCCCCCCTCGCTCCTACAATGAGCAGTTCTTC; CDR3 protein: CASSPWGGSPPPRSYNEQFF; clone size: few; V gene: TRBV12-3/TRBV12-4; J gene: TRBJ2-1; D gene: -
CDR3 DNA: TGTGCCAGCAGCTTAGAGGGGTGGGATACGCAGTATTTT; CDR3 protein: CASSLEGWDTQYF; clone size: -; V gene: TRBV11-2; J gene: TRBJ2-3; D gene: -
CDR3 DNA: TGTGCCAGCAGTTACTCAGCTCCCTACGAGCAGTACTTC; CDR3 protein: CASSYSAPYEQYF; clone size: -; V gene: TRBV6-5; J gene: TRBJ2-7; D gene: -
CDR3 DNA: TGTGCCAGCAGCTTAAGTAAGCGGAGCAATCAGCCCCAGCATTTT; CDR3 protein: CASSLSKRSNQPQHF; clone size: -; V gene: TRBV7-2; J gene: TRBJ1-5; D gene: -
CDR3 DNA: TGCGCCAGCAGCGGCGGGGGACAGATTGAAAAACTGTTTTTT; CDR3 protein: CASSGGGQIEKLFF; clone size: -; V gene: TRBV5-1; J gene: TRBJ1-4; D gene: TRBD1
CDR3 DNA: TGTGCCAGCAGCTTTTCATTTGACTTTGGAGCCTACAATGAGCAGTTCTTC; CDR3 protein: CASSFSFDFGAYNEQFF; clone size: -; V gene: TRBV7-2; J gene: TRBJ2-1; D gene: -
CDR3 DNA: TGCAGCATCGTTCCCTACATGAAAGATACGCAGTATTTT; CDR3 protein: CSIVPYMKDTQYF; clone size: few; V gene: TRBV29-1; J gene: TRBJ2-3; D gene: -
CDR3 DNA: TGTGCCACCGGGGCGGAGGGTCACGAGCAGTACTTC; CDR3 protein: CATGAEGHEQYF; clone size: -; V gene: TRBV10-3; J gene: TRBJ2-7; D gene: -
CDR3 DNA: TGTGCCATCAGTGAGTCAGCGTCAACAAGCACAGATACGCAGTATTTT; CDR3 protein: CAISESASTSTDTQYF; clone size: few; V gene: TRBV10-3; J gene: TRBJ2-3; D gene: -
CDR3 DNA: TGTGCCACCAGTGATTTTGGGGACCGGCACGGGACCCAGTACTTC; CDR3 protein: CATSDFGDRHGTQYF; clone size: -; V gene: TRBV24-1; J gene: TRBJ2-5; D gene: -
CDR3 DNA: TGTGCCAGCGCTCCCGGGACTAGTATTAATGAGCAGTTCTTC; CDR3 protein: CASAPGTSINEQFF; clone size: once; V gene: TRBV27; J gene: TRBJ2-1; D gene: TRBD2
CDR3 DNA: TGCGCCAGCCCGTCCAATGAAAAACTGTTTTTT; CDR3 protein: CASPSNEKLFF; clone size: few; V gene: TRBV5-1; J gene: TRBJ1-4; D gene: -
CDR3 DNA: TGTGCCAGCAGGCCGGACAGGGGCTCCTACGAGCAGTACTTC; CDR3 protein: CASRPDRGSYEQYF; clone size: -; V gene: TRBV6-5; J gene: TRBJ2-7; D gene: TRBD1
CDR3 DNA: TGCGCCAGCAAGGGCAGGACCATTGAGCAGTTCTTC; CDR3 protein: CASKGRTIEQFF; clone size: few; V gene: TRBV4-3; J gene: TRBJ2-1; D gene: -
CDR3 DNA: TGTGCCAGCAGACACGCTCCGGGGACAGGAGACGTCATGAACACTGAAGCTTTCTTT; CDR3 protein: CASRHAPGTGDVMNTEAFF; clone size: -; V gene: TRBV4-2; J gene: TRBJ1-1; D gene: TRBD1
CDR3 DNA: TGTGCCAGCAGCCACCCCGGCACAGATACGCAGTATTTT; CDR3 protein: CASSHPGTDTQYF; clone size: -; V gene: TRBV7-7; J gene: TRBJ2-3; D gene: -
CDR3 DNA: TGCGCCAGCAGCTCTTTAACTAGCGGGGCAGATACGCAGTATTTT; CDR3 protein: CASSSLTSGADTQYF; clone size: few; V gene: TRBV5-1; J gene: TRBJ2-3; D gene: TRBD2
CDR3 DNA: TGTGCCAGCAGTTACTCGATTTTCACCGGGGAGCTGTTTTTT; CDR3 protein: CASSYSIFTGELFF; clone size: -; V gene: TRBV6-5; J gene: TRBJ2-2; D gene: -
CDR3 DNA: TGTGCCAGCAGTTTATCAGGGAACAATGAGCAGTACTTC; CDR3 protein: CASSLSGNNEQYF; clone size: -; V gene: TRBV27; J gene: TRBJ2-7; D gene: -
CDR3 DNA: TGTGCCATCAGTGGGACTAGCGGGGGGGCCGGTTTTTCCAATGAGCAGTTCTTC; CDR3 protein: CAISGTSGGAGFSNEQFF; clone size: -; V gene: TRBV10-3; J gene: TRBJ2-1; D gene: TRBD2
CDR3 DNA: TGTGCCAGCAGCGGGGGAGGTAGCGGGGGCGAGCAGTTCTTC; CDR3 protein: CASSGGGSGGEQFF; clone size: -; V gene: TRBV9; J gene: TRBJ2-1; D gene: TRBD2
CDR3 DNA: TGTGCCAGCAGCCGAATTCCGGGACAGGGGTTCACAGATACGCAGTATTTT; CDR3 protein: CASSRIPGQGFTDTQYF; clone size: -; V gene: TRBV9; J gene: TRBJ2-3; D gene: TRBD1
CDR3 DNA: TGCAGTGCTAGAGATACGGGAGGGAATCAGCCCCAGCATTTT; CDR3 protein: CSARDTGGNQPQHF; clone size: -; V gene: TRBV20-1; J gene: TRBJ1-5; D gene: -
CDR3 DNA: TGTGCCAGCAGCAAGGATACCTACGAGCAGTACTTC; CDR3 protein: CASSKDTYEQYF; clone size: few; V gene: TRBV7-2; J gene: TRBJ2-7; D gene: -
CDR3 DNA: TGCGCCAGCAGCCAAGGGTTACTGAACACCGGGGAGCTGTTTTTT; CDR3 protein: CASSQGLLNTGELFF; clone size: -; V gene: TRBV4-3; J gene: TRBJ2-2; D gene: -
CDR3 DNA: TGTGCCAGCAGTTACCCACAGAACACTGAAGCTTTCTTT; CDR3 protein: CASSYPQNTEAFF; clone size: -; V gene: TRBV6-2/TRBV6-3; J gene: TRBJ1-1; D gene: -
CDR3 DNA: TGTGCCAGCAGGGGCCTCGACTCCTACGAGCAGTACTTC; CDR3 protein: CASRGLDSYEQYF; clone size: many; V gene: TRBV27; J gene: TRBJ2-7; D gene: -
CDR3 DNA: TGTGCCAGCAGCGTCGGACAGGGGTGGACTGAAGCTTTCTTT; CDR3 protein: CASSVGQGWTEAFF; clone size: few; V gene: TRBV9; J gene: TRBJ1-1; D gene: TRBD1
CDR3 DNA: TGCGCCAGCAGCTCGCAACAGGGAGGGATTGAATCTTTCTTT; CDR3 protein: CASSSQQGGIESFF; clone size: -; V gene: TRBV5-1; J gene: TRBJ1-1; D gene: -
CDR3 DNA: TGTGCCAGCAGCTGGCGCTGGGGCTACGAGCAGTACTTC; CDR3 protein: CASSWRWGYEQYF; clone size: few; V gene: TRBV7-2; J gene: TRBJ2-7; D gene: -
CDR3 DNA: TGTGCCAGCAAGCGGTGGCAGGACAATGAGCAGTTCTTC; CDR3 protein: CASKRWQDNEQFF; clone size: -; V gene: TRBV27; J gene: TRBJ2-1; D gene: -
CDR3 DNA: TGTGCCATCAGCCGGGGACAGATGAACACTGAAGCTTTCTTT; CDR3 protein: CAISRGQMNTEAFF; clone size: -; V gene: TRBV10-3; J gene: TRBJ1-1; D gene: TRBD1
CDR3 DNA: TGTGCCAGCAGCTTAGAACCCACCTCTGACTATGGCTACACCTTC; CDR3 protein: CASSLEPTSDYGYTF; clone size: -; V gene: TRBV7-2; J gene: TRBJ1-2; D gene: -
CDR3 DNA: TGTGCCAGCAGTCCTACGGGGGTTATCGGCACTGAAGCTTTCTTT; CDR3 protein: CASSPTGVIGTEAFF; clone size: -; V gene: TRBV6-5; J gene: TRBJ1-1; D gene: -
CDR3 DNA: TGTGCCAGCAGCTTGCTGGGCCAAGATAATTCACCCCTCCACTTT; CDR3 protein: CASSLLGQDNSPLHF; clone size: few; V gene: TRBV5-5; J gene: TRBJ1-6; D gene: -
CDR3 DNA: TGTGCCAGCAGTATGACAGGGGGAAACACTGAAGCTTTCTTT; CDR3 protein: CASSMTGGNTEAFF; clone size: -; V gene: TRBV12-3/TRBV12-4; J gene: TRBJ1-1; D gene: TRBD1
CDR3 DNA: TGCAGCGTTGAAGTTCTGGGAATTGGCGAGCAGTACTTC; CDR3 protein: CSVEVLGIGEQYF; clone size: few; V gene: TRBV29-1; J gene: TRBJ2-7; D gene: -
CDR3 DNA: TGTGCCAGCAATACTAGCCCAACCTACAATGAGCAGTTCTTC; CDR3 protein: CASNTSPTYNEQFF; clone size: few; V gene: TRBV6-2/TRBV6-3; J gene: TRBJ2-1; D gene: -
CDR3 DNA: TGTGCCAGCAGCTTAGTTTTTGGGGAGACCCAGTACTTC; CDR3 protein: CASSLVFGETQYF; clone size: few; V gene: TRBV7-2; J gene: TRBJ2-5; D gene: -
CDR3 DNA: TGCAGTGCTAGAGATTTGGGGGGGCTTCGAACAGCTGAAGCTTTCTTT; CDR3 protein: CSARDLGGLRTAEAFF; clone size: -; V gene: TRBV20-1; J gene: TRBJ1-1; D gene: -
CDR3 DNA: TGTGCCAGCAGAAACCAGGGGGCGAGGAATGAGCAGTTCTTC; CDR3 protein: CASRNQGARNEQFF; clone size: -; V gene: TRBV28; J gene: TRBJ2-1; D gene: TRBD1
CDR3 DNA: TGTGCCATCAGTGAGTCGGAGGCCTATAGGGAGCAGTTCTTC; CDR3 protein: CAISESEAYREQFF; clone size: -; V gene: TRBV10-3; J gene: TRBJ2-1; D gene: -
CDR3 DNA: TGTGCCAGCAGTCCACCAGACAGGGGCCAAGCTTTCTTT; CDR3 protein: CASSPPDRGQAFF; clone size: -; V gene: TRBV28; J gene: TRBJ1-1; D gene: TRBD1